The 30 T cell receptor beta chains in this list originate from one sample, sequenced in a study of T cells in Graves' hyperthyroidism and ophthalmopathy. What was amplified from RNA transcripts were TCR beta CDR3 regions. HTBI primers were the set used in a first-round RT-PCR of the TCR CDR3. TCRdb re-derived calls from the multiplex PCR reads in MiXCR, one entry per CDR3 protein. The sample lists under 650,000 distinct CDR3 sequences, around 15% occurring once. Sequencing input: blood. The receptors derive from a woman aged 25 to 39 with Graves' hyperthyroidism.

This chain links TRBV30 with TRBJ2-5, with a possible D match to TRBD2 (6 bases). From germline, CDR1 is GTSNPN and CDR2 SVGIG (reference sequence). V lost 7 bases and J lost 4, with 16 bases in between. The CDR3 consists of 13 residues. The chain's CDR3 is CASGERAGETQYF. The DNA of the CDR3 is TGTGCCTCGGGGGAGAGGGCCGGAGAGACCCAGTACTTC.

At least ten counts were recorded for this clonotype. The chain has TRBV5-1 and TRBJ1-1; 8 bases are shared with TRBD1. The V gene end was trimmed by 0 bases and the J gene end by 3 bases; junction bases not matched to a gene: 4. This CDR3 comprises 15 residues. Germline V gene lookup returns CDR1 SGHRS and CDR2 YFSETQ. CDR3 sequence: CASSLAQGAHTEAFF. The CDR3 DNA is TGCGCCAGCAGCTTGGCCCAGGGGGCCCACACTGAAGCTTTCTTT.

The V and J genes are TRBV10-3 and TRBJ2-1; 11 nucleotides match TRBD1. Germline CDR1 and CDR2: ENHRY and SYGVKD. The CDR3 is 17 amino acids. Losses at the gene ends were 3 bases for V and 0 bases for J; bases not matched to a gene: 4. The CDR3 DNA reads as TGTGCCATCAGTGAAGGACAGGGGGCCCGCTCCTACAATGAGCAGTTCTTC. Translated, it gives CAISEGQGARSYNEQFF.

This clonotype was seen a few times. V gene TRBV12-3 or TRBV12-4 combines with J gene TRBJ2-1; TRBD2 agrees at 11 bases. This CDR3 comprises 19 residues. J was trimmed by 7 bases and V by 8 bases; bases with no gene match: 22. This CDR3 is CASSPPFLAGGLQWNEQFF. The CDR3 nucleotides read TGTGCCAGCTCACCACCTTTTTTAGCGGGAGGGCTACAATGGAATGAGCAGTTCTTC.

A single count supports this clonotype. J is TRBJ1-5 and V is TRBV3-1; D is ambiguous. The CDR3 extends over 15 amino acids. Germline V gene lookup returns CDR1 LGHDT and CDR2 YNNKEL (reference sequence). Between the trimmed V and J ends, which lost 1 base and 0 bases, there was a span of 7 bases. The CDR3 here is CASSQVALSNQPQHF. The CDR3 nucleotides read TGTGCCAGCAGCCAAGTGGCACTTAGCAATCAGCCCCAGCATTTT. The whole variable domain, filled in from reference TRBV3-1 and TRBJ1-5, reads DTAVSQTPKYLVTQMGNDKSIKCEQNLGHDTMYWYKQDSKKFLKIMFSYNNKELIINETVPNRFSPKSPDKAHLNLHINSLELGDSAVYFCASSQVALSNQPQHFGDGTRLSIL.

This clonotype occurred a few times. A clone one base away is much larger, so this may be a read error. Because it lacks the conserved phenylalanine or tryptophan at the end, this CDR3 is likely a read error. J is TRBJ1-5 and V is TRBV12-3 or TRBV12-4; the match to TRBD1 covers 7 bases. The length of the CDR3 is 16 residues. Unmatched junction bases numbered 15, after V lost 7 bases and J lost 6 bases. Here the CDR3 reads CASTPGGGLEGQPQHL. Here the CDR3 DNA reads TGTGCCAGCACCCCAGGGGGGGGCTTGGAAGGTCAGCCCCAGCATCTT.

This clonotype was seen at least ten times. This chain uses TRBV7-9 with TRBJ2-1; D might be TRBD1 (6 bases). The germline V and J ends were trimmed by 5 bases and 6 bases, with 8 bases remaining between them. CDR1 is SEHNR and CDR2 is FQNEAQ in the germline V gene (reference sequence). This CDR3 has 12 amino acids. CDR3 DNA sequence: TGTGCCAGCAGCCAGGGGTCCAATGAGCAGTTCTTC. Its protein product is CASSQGSNEQFF.

This clonotype has just a few counts. The chain carries TRBV9 and TRBJ2-1; D may correspond to TRBD1 or TRBD2 (5 bases each). The length of the CDR3 is 13 residues. V lost 6 bases to trimming and J lost 5 bases, with 12 bases between them. Germline V gives CDR1 SGDLS, CDR2 YYNGEE. The CDR3 coding sequence is TGTGCCAGCACCGGGACGTCAGACAATGAGCAGTTCTTC. This gives the protein CASTGTSDNEQFF.

This clonotype has ten or more counts. The CDR3 DNA is TGTGCCGGGGGACTAGCGGGAGAGGGGGGTACGCAGTATTTT. Protein: CAGGLAGEGGTQYF. V gene TRBV2 combines with J gene TRBJ2-3; 14 positions match TRBD2. The CDR3 contains 14 residues. The V gene end was trimmed by 11 bases and the J gene end by 8 bases; junction bases not matched to a gene: 9. Germline values: CDR1 SNHLY, CDR2 FYNNEI.

This clonotype occurred many times. The chain is built from TRBV7-2 and TRBJ2-1; no clear D. The CDR3 has 12 residues. V lost 3 bases and J lost 9, with 9 bases in between. Germline CDR1 and CDR2: SGHTA and FQGNSA. The CDR3 nucleotides read TGTGCCAGCAGCTTTTACGTCGGTGAGCAGTTCTTC. It encodes CASSFYVGEQFF.

The chain combines TRBV12-3 or TRBV12-4 with TRBJ1-5; perhaps TRBD1 as D (6 bases). The CDR3 length is 15 residues. V lost 2 bases and J lost 6, with 14 bases in between. The CDR3 protein is CASSLLPGEGQPQHF. The CDR3 DNA sequence: TGTGCCAGCAGTTTACTCCCAGGGGAGGGTCAGCCCCAGCATTTT.

In its sample, this clonotype was seen many times. The V gene is TRBV7-9, the J gene TRBJ2-1; TRBD2 matches 8 bases. The CDR3 is 16 amino acids. The germline gives CDR1 SEHNR, CDR2 FQNEAQ (reference sequence). V lost 1 base and J lost 5; bases outside the gene matches: 7. The CDR3 DNA follows: TGTGCCAGCAGCTTAGGGGTCGGACTAGCCCACAATGAGCAGTTCTTC. Protein sequence: CASSLGVGLAHNEQFF.

This rearrangement joins TRBV24-1 to TRBJ2-3, with 7 positions matching TRBD1. The CDR3 spans 15 residues. V was pared by 4 bases and J by 2 bases, with 5 bases of the junction left unmatched. The germline CDR1 and CDR2 sequences are KGHDR and SFDVKD. The CDR3 region has the DNA TGTGCCACCAGTGACCGACAGGGCCTCACAGATACGCAGTATTTT. Its translation is CATSDRQGLTDTQYF.

This clonotype was detected only a few times. CDR3 amino acids: CSARGLTLANTGELFF. CDR3 nucleotide sequence: TGCAGTGCTAGAGGGCTCACCCTCGCTAACACCGGGGAGCTGTTTTTT. The gene calls are TRBV20-1 and TRBJ2-2, with D unresolved. The V end was cut by 1 base, the J end by 2 bases, with 14 bases between. CDR1 DFQATT and CDR2 SNEGSKA come from the germline V gene (reference sequence). The CDR3 runs to 16 residues.

This clonotype was seen only once. The rearrangement uses TRBV27 and TRBJ1-5; TRBD1 matches 7 bases. The CDR3 has 16 residues. V dropped 5 bases and J dropped 0; count of bases not matched to a gene: 7. Germline V gives CDR1 MNHEY, CDR2 SMNVEV (reference sequence). CDR3 amino acids: CASSRPTGHSNQPQHF. As DNA, the CDR3 is TGTGCCAGCAGTCGCCCGACAGGGCATAGCAATCAGCCCCAGCATTTT.

V and J are TRBV29-1 and TRBJ2-2; 7 bases align to TRBD1. Trimming took 4 bases from V and 4 from J; bases not matched to a gene: 9. The germline gives CDR1 SQVTM, CDR2 ANQGSEA. This CDR3 spans 15 amino acids. In DNA, the CDR3 is TGCAGCGTTGTGGGGAGACAGGGTTCCACCGGGGAGCTGTTTTTT. It translates to CSVVGRQGSTGELFF.

The V call is TRBV7-9, the J call TRBJ2-2; D is ambiguous. This CDR3 has 15 residues. Per germline, CDR1 SEHNR and CDR2 FQNEAQ (reference sequence). V was pared by 0 bases and J by 6 bases, with 11 bases between. CDR3 bases: TGTGCCAGCAGCTTAGCGGGATACGGAGCCGGGGAGCTGTTTTTT. This codes for CASSLAGYGAGELFF.

The sample holds many counts of this clonotype. The V call is TRBV27, the J call TRBJ2-1; unclear D gene. CDR1 and CDR2 (germline): MNHEY, SMNVEV (reference sequence). CDR3 length equals 15 residues. The V end lost 0 bases, the J end lost 9 bases, and 15 bases lay between the germline ends. The CDR3 sequence is CASSLSSPKSGEQFF. CDR3 bases: TGTGCCAGCAGTTTATCTAGCCCGAAGTCGGGTGAGCAGTTCTTC.

This clonotype has a count of ten or more. This sequence joins TRBV29-1 and TRBJ2-1; D possibly corresponds to TRBD2 (6 bases). V lost 3 bases and J 1 base, leaving 10 bases between the germline ends. Germline values: CDR1 SQVTM, CDR2 ANQGSEA. This CDR3 is built from 14 residues. Here the CDR3 reads CSVDLAVSYNEQFF. For the CDR3, the DNA is TGCAGCGTTGATTTAGCGGTGTCCTACAATGAGCAGTTCTTC.

This clonotype was seen a handful of times. The chain links TRBV19 to TRBJ2-7; the match to TRBD2 covers 9 bases. Germline trimming cut 4 bases from V and 4 bases from J; bases unmatched to any gene: 11. The CDR3 length is 16 residues. Germline CDR1 is LNHDA and CDR2 is SQIVND (reference sequence). The CDR3 coding sequence is TGTGCCAGTAGTAGGTCCGAAGCGGGAGGAATATACGAGCAGTACTTC. Translated, it gives CASSRSEAGGIYEQYF.

This sequence joins TRBV5-6 and TRBJ1-1; 7 bases are a match to TRBD1. The CDR3 has 12 amino acids. The germline V gene encodes CDR1 SGHDT and CDR2 YYEEEE. V shed 2 bases and J 7 bases; nucleotides not matched to a gene: 2. The CDR3 region is CASSLGTVEAFF. CDR3 DNA: TGTGCCAGCAGCTTAGGGACAGTTGAAGCTTTCTTT. Together with reference TRBV5-6 and TRBJ1-1, the CDR3 gives the full variable domain: DAGVTQSPTHLIKTRGQQVTLRCSPKSGHDTVSWYQQALGQGPQFIFQYYEEEERQRGNFPDRFSGHQFPNYSSELNVNALLLGDSALYLCASSLGTVEAFFGQGTRLTVV.

V is TRBV29-1 and J is TRBJ2-7; 8 bases are shared with TRBD1. CDR3 length: 14 amino acids. Germline values: CDR1 SQVTM, CDR2 ANQGSEA. With 6 bases clipped from V and 1 base from J, the junction kept 8 bases outside the gene matches. The chain's CDR3 is CSVTDRVKSYEQYF. The CDR3 nucleotides read TGCAGCGTCACGGACAGGGTCAAATCCTACGAGCAGTACTTC.

The sample holds many counts of this clonotype. The chain employs TRBV6-1 and TRBJ1-1; possibly TRBD1 for D (6 bases). The CDR3 has 13 amino acids. V was clipped by 3 bases and J by 4 bases, with 9 bases between them. The germline V gene has CDR1 MNHNS and CDR2 SASEGT. Here the CDR3 DNA reads TGTGCCAGCAGTGACCTCAGGGGCACTGAAGCTTTCTTT. This encodes CASSDLRGTEAFF.

This clonotype was observed a handful of times. This may arise from a read error, as a much more abundant clone is one base away. The chain recombines TRBV12-3 or TRBV12-4 with TRBJ2-2, with D tentatively TRBD1 or TRBD2 (5 bases each). The CDR3 contains 15 residues. The DNA for the CDR3 is TGTGCCAGCAGTACCGGCAGGGTTGACACCGGGGAGCCGTTTTTT. Translation: CASSTGRVDTGEPFF.

This clonotype was observed at least ten times. This sequence joins TRBV28 and TRBJ2-3, with a possible D match to TRBD1 (6 bases). The germline V and J ends were trimmed by 8 bases and 0 bases, with 9 bases remaining between them. The CDR3 length is 13 residues. CDR1 is MDHEN and CDR2 is SYDVKM in the germline V gene. CDR3 sequence: CASSQGSTDTQYF. CDR3 nucleotide sequence: TGTGCCAGCTCACAGGGAAGCACAGATACGCAGTATTTT.

There are many counts of this clonotype. The chain uses TRBV6-1 and TRBJ1-1; 9 bases align to TRBD1. This CDR3 contains 18 residues. Germline assignment: CDR1 MNHNS and CDR2 SASEGT. V lost 2 bases to trimming and J lost 1 base; unmatched junction nucleotides: 11. The CDR3 loop is CASSESALGQGTNTEAFF. Here the CDR3 DNA reads TGTGCCAGCAGTGAAAGTGCGTTGGGACAGGGCACGAACACTGAAGCTTTCTTT.

The chain carries TRBV30 and TRBJ1-5; D may be TRBD1 (5 bases). V was clipped by 2 bases and J by 5 bases, with 16 bases between them. This CDR3 contains 15 residues. The V gene's germline CDR1 is GTSNPN and CDR2 SVGIG (reference sequence). The DNA for the CDR3 is TGTGCCTGGAGTAAGGATGGCAGGGTGGATCAGCCCCAGCATTTT. Residues: CAWSKDGRVDQPQHF.

The V gene is TRBV9, the J gene TRBJ2-4; D is undetermined. Trimming took 5 bases from V and 3 from J, leaving 9 bases between them. The germline V gene encodes CDR1 SGDLS and CDR2 YYNGEE. CDR3 length: 13 amino acids. CDR3 sequence (DNA): TGTGCCAGCAGTTCGTTCGACAAAAACATTCAGTACTTC. Its protein product is CASSSFDKNIQYF.

This sequence joins TRBV2 and TRBJ2-4; D is unresolved. V was clipped by 3 bases and J by 0 bases, with 12 bases between them. The CDR3 loop spans 16 amino acids. The germline V gene has CDR1 SNHLY and CDR2 FYNNEI. The CDR3 nucleotides are TGTGCCAGCAGTGAGAGTCTGCGTCTAGCCAAAAACATTCAGTACTTC. Encoded protein: CASSESLRLAKNIQYF.

This clonotype occurred many times. The gene calls are TRBV5-1 and TRBJ2-1; 10 nucleotides match TRBD2. V gave up 0 bases and J gave up 7 bases; unmatched junction bases: 7. Per germline, CDR1 SGHRS and CDR2 YFSETQ. This CDR3 spans 16 amino acids. CDR3 nucleotides: TGCGCCAGCAGCTTGGTCGCAGCGGGAGGGGGGAATGAGCAGTTCTTC. This codes for CASSLVAAGGGNEQFF.